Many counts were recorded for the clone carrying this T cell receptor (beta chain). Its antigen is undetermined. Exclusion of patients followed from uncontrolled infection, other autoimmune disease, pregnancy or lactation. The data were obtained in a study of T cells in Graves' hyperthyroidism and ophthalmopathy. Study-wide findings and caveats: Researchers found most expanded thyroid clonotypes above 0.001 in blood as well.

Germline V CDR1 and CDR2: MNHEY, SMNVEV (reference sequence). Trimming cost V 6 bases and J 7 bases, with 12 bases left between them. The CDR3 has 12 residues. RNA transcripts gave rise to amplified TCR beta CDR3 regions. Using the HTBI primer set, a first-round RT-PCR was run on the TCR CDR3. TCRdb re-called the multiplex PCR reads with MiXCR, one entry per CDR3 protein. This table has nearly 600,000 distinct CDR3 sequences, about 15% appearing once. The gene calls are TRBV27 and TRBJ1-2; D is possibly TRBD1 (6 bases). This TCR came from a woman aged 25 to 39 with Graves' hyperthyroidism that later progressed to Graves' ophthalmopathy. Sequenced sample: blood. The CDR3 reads CASSSGTFGYTF. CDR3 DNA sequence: TGTGCCAGCAGCTCTGGGACATTTGGCTACACCTTC.